The rows below give T cell receptor beta chains drawn from one sample of a study of beta chain features in type 1 diabetes. Profiled with immunoSEQ multiplex PCR; TCRdb holds only in-frame clones, not every one. The sample contains hundreds of thousands of clones, around an eighth of which appear only once. The sample was naive CD4+ T cells from blood. These receptor sequences come from a man younger than 35 in good health. The CDR3 runs from the conserved cysteine through the conserved F or W. The order of the fields is V gene, J gene, CDR3 protein.

v_call: TRBV7-2
j_call: TRBJ2-2
cdr3_aa: CASSLDAGELFF

v_call: TRBV28
j_call: TRBJ2-6
cdr3_aa: CASTLAGSGANVLTF

v_call: TRBV2
j_call: TRBJ1-2
cdr3_aa: CASSDLDFGANYGYTF

v_call: TRBV7-3
j_call: TRBJ2-1
cdr3_aa: CASSSPGGSGSYNEQFF

v_call: TRBV7-9
j_call: TRBJ2-7
cdr3_aa: CASTKRQGRHEQYF

v_call: TRBV5-4
j_call: TRBJ2-7
cdr3_aa: CASSLGRTGPYEQYF

v_call: TRBV11-2
j_call: TRBJ1-1
cdr3_aa: CASSFQGRNTEAFF

v_call: TRBV5-4
j_call: TRBJ1-2
cdr3_aa: CASSLGQTLNYGYTF

v_call: TRBV27
j_call: TRBJ2-1
cdr3_aa: CASGRPDSEQFF

v_call: TRBV6-5
j_call: TRBJ2-5
cdr3_aa: CASSYGASGDQETQYF